This T cell receptor beta chain was sequenced during a study of T-cell reconstitution after alpha-beta-depleted transplantation in children. Preparation of the TCRbeta library used unique molecular identifiers. MiXCR, applied by TCRdb to the PCR reads, yields one record per CDR3 protein. The sample contains over 70,000 distinct CDR3 sequences, approximately 9.2% of which appear only once. The CDR3 sequence is 16 residues long. V lost 0 bases to trimming and J lost 9 bases; unmatched junction nucleotides: 13. Looked up from germline, CDR1 is DFQATT and CDR2 is SNEGSKA (reference sequence). At least ten counts were recorded for this clonotype.

The chain carries TRBV20-1 and TRBJ1-4; 7 bases map to TRBD1. Here the sequenced sample was PBMCs from the stem cell graft donor, taken from the stem cell graft. The source is a human donor who donated a stem cell graft to a child with congenital amegakaryocytic thrombocytopenia. In DNA, the CDR3 is TGCAGTGCTAGAGAAGGGTCCGCGACAGGGACGAAAAAACTGTTTTTT. Translating it yields CSAREGSATGTKKLFF.